This T cell receptor (beta chain) was profiled in a study of cytomegalovirus exposure and HLA in healthy donors. CDR3 length equals 14 residues. The V segment lost 7 bases and the J segment 5 bases; nucleotides outside the gene matches: 6. CDR1 is SGHRS and CDR2 is YFSETQ in the germline V gene. The table lists this clone with many counts. 13 Jbeta primers and 60 Vbeta primers were used for the PCR. Clones were read by immunoSEQ multiplex PCR, and TCRdb kept only the in-frame ones, dropping some. The top ten hold 5.1% of the sample, which has approximately 100,000 clones, 9.4% seen once. V is TRBV5-1 and J is TRBJ1-4, with 9 positions matching TRBD1. The specimen was PBMCs. The source of this sequence is a man aged 50 to 60 in good health and CMV-seropositive. CDR3 bases: TGCGCCAGCGCAACAGGGGGCGCGAATGAAAAACTGTTTTTT. It is translated as CASATGGANEKLFF.